What follows is one T cell receptor beta chain and its context. Sequenced by immunoSEQ multiplex PCR; TCRdb stores in-frame clones only, minus some. The data show around 1 million clones, over 60% seen once. This sample is part of a study of shared clonotypes between healthy human individuals. There are 16 residues in the CDR3. Deletions cut 2 bases from V and 1 base from J, with 12 bases between. The germline V gene encodes CDR1 SGHTA and CDR2 FQGNSA. CD45RA-negative memory and CD45RA+ naive subsets were split from the CD4+ cells. Specimen: memory CD4+ T cells sorted from blood. Subset meaning: CD45RA-negative fraction. V is TRBV7-2 and J is TRBJ1-3; tentative D call: TRBD1 (5 bases). This TCR was sampled from a man aged 18 to 29 in good health. The CDR3 loop is CASSLYQGRSGNTIYF. Here the CDR3 DNA reads TGTGCCAGCAGCTTATATCAGGGCCGATCTGGAAACACCATATATTTT.